This TCR beta chain was identified in a study of human T cells and chemical hapten exposure. Overall study: Throughout a study of 20 to 25 weeks, patients underwent weekly scalp administration of diphenylcyclopropenone doses. Yields of TCR per sample differed, chiefly owing to small differences in pooled library volume. Broader study findings: There were significantly more large CDR3 similarity clusters among expanded TCRs than among controls.

This clonotype has just a few counts. Its antigen is as yet unknown. Each CDR3 protein is one row after TCRdb ran MiXCR on the RACE reads. The sample lists approximately 97,000 distinct CDR3 sequences; 25% to 35% were seen once. Regarding time point: patch test 3, about 24 weeks after DPC sensitization. Treatment here: therapeutic diphenylcyclopropenone sensitization with weekly scalp DPC. Ahead of applying each patch test, blood was sampled. This CDR3 spans 16 amino acids. The junction had 16 bases not matched to a gene; V was cut back by 8 bases and J by 4 bases. The germline CDR1 and CDR2 sequences are SNHLY and FYNNEI.

The starting material was whole blood, obtained in connection with sensitization to the hapten diphenylcyclopropenone (DPC). The clonotype comes from a man in his forties with alopecia areata. Some clones in this sample may be carry-over from other donors' samples. The chain has TRBV2 and TRBJ1-1; TRBD1 agrees at 7 bases. The CDR3 sequence is CASGHPPYRGVTEAFF. The CDR3 region has the DNA TGTGCCAGCGGCCACCCACCGTACAGGGGCGTCACTGAAGCTTTCTTT.